These 18 T cell receptor delta chains were sequenced from one sample in a study of γδ T cells in repeated Plasmodium falciparum infection. TCRdb redid clone calling on the multiplex PCR reads using CATT. Of around 89,000 delta-chain clones listed, 1.4% were seen once; the top ten hold 9%. Gammadelta T cells were flow-sorted from PBMC into Vgamma9/Vdelta2+ and Vdelta2-negative populations for bulk analysis. Specimen: gamma-delta T cells from blood. These receptor sequences come from a pool of human donors (malaria-infected and uninfected, not separated).

A word on this clone: This likely came from a read error, as a far larger clone is one base away. Other nucleotide sequences in the sample specify the same CDR3. The chain couples TRDV1 to TRDJ1; 9 bases are a match to TRDD2. Germline CDR1 reads TSWWSYY; CDR2 reads QGS. Trimming removed 5 bases from V and 0 bases from J; junction bases left unmatched: 25. The CDR3 spans 22 residues. DNA of the CDR3: TGTGCTCTTGGGTCATCCTTCCTACGATATAGGGGGGCCCGAGGGAACACCGATAAACTCATCTTT. Amino acid sequence: CALGSSFLRYRGARGNTDKLIF.

The CDR3 DNA reads TGTGCTCTTGGGGAACTGGCACCTACCGATAAACTCATCTTT. Translation: CALGELAPTDKLIF. The genes are TRDV1 and TRDJ1, with D hard to call. As TCRdb names no J gene, one was assigned here on the basis of a DNA match to germline. V was shortened by 0 bases and J by 2 bases, with 7 bases between the two germline ends. The CDR3 runs to 14 residues. CDR1 and CDR2 (germline): TSWWSYY, QGS.

There are a few counts of this clone. A far larger clone is one base from this, pointing to a likely read error. The same CDR3 also results from other DNA sequences found in this sample. This chain uses TRDV1 with TRDJ1; TRDD3 might be the D (5 bases). TCRdb supplies no J gene; here it was assigned by aligning the nucleotide sequence to germline. CDR3 size: 16 residues. CDR1 TSWWSYY and CDR2 QGS come from the germline V gene. The CDR3 coding sequence is TGTGCCCTTGGGGAAACGCCCCACCGCGCGAGGGTGAAACTCATCTTT. It specifies CALGETPHRARVKLIF.

This clone was recorded many times. TCRdb records a much larger clone's protein for this DNA, with a difference at residue 11 that likely arises from a read error; the protein given is the translation of the DNA. The rearrangement uses TRDV2 and TRDJ1; 12 positions match TRDD3. The junction had 6 bases not matched to a gene; V was cut back by 1 base and J by 1 base. CDR1 and CDR2 from the germline V gene are GEAIGNYY and EKD. CDR3 size: 17 residues. The CDR3 DNA follows: TGTGCCTGTGACACTCTGGGGGATACGGAAGGCACCGATAAACTCATCTTT. Translated, it gives CACDTLGDTEGTDKLIF.

Comment on this clone: The TCRdb protein comes from a much larger clone and disagrees with this DNA's translation at residue 15, likely due to a read error; the protein given here is derived from the DNA. V usage is TRDV2 and J usage is TRDJ1; a possible D gene is TRDD3 (5 bases). TCRdb leaves out the J gene; it was filled in here by matching the DNA to germline. CDR1 and CDR2 (germline): GEAIGNYY, EKD. The CDR3 has 18 amino acids. CDR3 loop: CACDTRGVMGKETDELIF. The CDR3 DNA sequence: TGTGCCTGTGACACTCGCGGGGTGATGGGGAAGGAGACCGATGAACTCATCTTT.

This clone has only a few counts. Only one base separates this from a far larger clonotype, so it likely reflects a read error. Other DNA sequences from this sample encode an identical CDR3 as well. This chain connects TRDV2 to TRDJ1; 11 bases match TRDD3. No J segment appears in TCRdb, so it was assigned here by matching the sequence to germline. CDR3 length: 15 amino acids. CDR1 is GEAIGNYY, CDR2 EKD, per germline. The junction had 5 bases not matched to a gene; V was cut back by 1 base and J by 5 bases. The CDR3 loop is CACDTGGYGTDKLIF. In nucleotides, the CDR3 is TGTGCCTGTGACACTGGGGGATACGGGACTGATAAACTCATCTTT.

This clone was recorded many times. The gene calls are TRDV1 and TRDJ1, with 12 bases that match TRDD3. Germline V CDR1 and CDR2: TSWWSYY, QGS. The trim removed 0 bases at V and 0 bases at J, leaving 5 bases unmatched. This CDR3 spans 18 amino acids. The CDR3 sequence is CALGELGHWGIHTDKLIF. CDR3 bases: TGTGCTCTTGGGGAACTTGGTCACTGGGGGATACACACCGATAAACTCATCTTT.

This clone was counted ten times or more. TCRdb shows a much larger clone's protein in place of this DNA's translation, and the two differ at residue 12, likely through a read error; the protein shown is translated from the DNA. This chain uses TRDV1 with TRDJ1; no definite D call. Matching the DNA to germline supplied the J gene, which TCRdb does not give. Trimming took 3 bases from V and 1 from J, leaving 21 bases between them. CDR3 size: 18 residues. In germline, CDR1 is TSWWSYY, CDR2 QGS. The CDR3 DNA follows: TGTGCTCTTGGGGATTTCCGGCTCTCCTCCCTATGCACCGATAAACTCATCTTT. It yields the protein CALGDFRLSSLCTDKLIF.

This clone has at least ten counts. The chain employs TRDV2 and TRDJ1, with 7 bases that match TRDD3. TCRdb leaves out the J gene; it was filled in here by matching the DNA to germline. This CDR3 has 19 amino acids. Germline CDR1 reads GEAIGNYY; CDR2 reads EKD. V was pared by 0 bases and J by 5 bases, with 20 bases of the junction left unmatched. The CDR3 DNA is TGTGCCTGTGACACCGGAGGAAAGCCTGGGGGGATCTTGGGGGATAAACTCATCTTT. Encoded protein: CACDTGGKPGGILGDKLIF.

Details on this clone: TCRdb's entry gives the protein of a much larger clone, which mismatches this DNA's translation at residue 19, likely from a read error; the protein reported here is translated from the DNA. The rearrangement joins TRDV1 to TRDJ1, with D possibly matching TRDD2 (9 bases). CDR1 TSWWSYY and CDR2 QGS come from the germline V gene. This CDR3 spans 21 amino acids. In nucleotides, the CDR3 is TGTGCTCTTGGGGACCAACCTTCCTACGACTGGGGGTTCGTGTACATCGATAAACCCATCTTT. This gives the protein CALGDQPSYDWGFVYIDKPIF.

A remark on this clone: The protein in TCRdb stems from a much larger clone and differs at residue 6 from this DNA's translation, likely a read error; here the protein is translated from the DNA. The chain has TRDV1 and TRDJ1; no firm D call. V gave up 3 bases and J gave up 0 bases, with 14 bases separating them. CDR1 is TSWWSYY, CDR2 QGS, per germline. This CDR3 is built from 16 residues. The CDR3 loop reads CALGESRGSDTDKLIF. Here the CDR3 DNA reads TGTGCTCTTGGGGAGAGCCGGGGCTCAGACACCGATAAACTCATCTTT.

With respect to this clone: A much larger clone is a single base away; this may be a read error. Here the V gene is TRDV1, but the J gene went uncalled; the table's D gene call, TRDD3, was not cross checked with the DNA. The CDR3 covers 24 residues. Per germline, CDR1 TSWWSYY and CDR2 QGS. CDR3 residues: CALGEKSPRPPPSHGDTHTDKLIF. The DNA for the CDR3 is TGTGCTCTTGGGGAAAAGAGTCCCCGCCCTCCTCCGTCGCATGGGGATACCCACACCGATAAACTAATCTTT.

This clone was observed a few times. The protein TCRdb gives is from a much larger clone and does not agree with this DNA's translation at residue 6, likely a read error; the protein shown here comes from the DNA. J is TRDJ1 and V is TRDV3; 8 nucleotides match TRDD3. Germline CDR1 reads TVYSNPD; CDR2 reads GDNSRS (reference sequence). Trimming removed 4 bases from V and 0 bases from J; junction bases left unmatched: 25. The CDR3 is 20 residues long. The DNA of the CDR3 is TGTGCCTACCCTTCCCACCGCCTTACTGGGGGGATCCAGTACACCGATAAACTCATCTTT. This sequence encodes CAYPSHRLTGGIQYTDKLIF. Combining the CDR3 with reference TRDV3 and TRDJ1 gives the whole variable domain CDKVTQSSPDQTVASGSEVVLLCTYDTVYSNPDLFWYRIRPDYSFQFVFYGDNSRSEGADFTQGRFSVKHILTQKAFHLVISPVRTEDSATYYCAYPSHRLTGGIQYTDKLIFGKGTRVTVEP.

This clone has more than one count but fewer than ten. TCRdb attributes to this sequence the protein of a much larger clone, which differs from the DNA translation at residue 10; a read error is likely, and the protein displayed is translated from the DNA. The V gene is TRDV2, the J gene TRDJ1, with D unclear. TCRdb leaves out the J gene; it was filled in here by matching the DNA to germline. Trimming removed 5 bases from V and 8 bases from J, with 20 bases in between. CDR1 and CDR2 from the germline V gene are GEAIGNYY and EKD. The length of the CDR3 is 14 residues. CDR3 loop: CACVPGTEAVKLIF. In DNA form, the CDR3 reads TGTGCCTGTGTCCCAGGTACTGAGGCCGTAAAACTCATCTTT.

This clone was counted a few times. The protein TCRdb gives is from a much larger clone and does not agree with this DNA's translation at residue 9, likely a read error; the protein shown here comes from the DNA. The rearrangement links TRDV2 to TRDJ2; 9 positions agree with TRDD3. TCRdb is silent on the J gene; assignment here came from matching the DNA to germline. CDR3 length: 16 amino acids. The V segment lost 0 bases and the J segment 7 bases; nucleotides outside the gene matches: 8. CDR1 and CDR2 from the germline V gene are GEAIGNYY and EKD. DNA for the CDR3: TGTGCCTGTGACACCGGGGGATACAGGCGTAGAGCACAACTCTTCTTT. Translating it yields CACDTGGYRRRAQLFF.

This clone was detected a few times. The amino acid sequence in TCRdb belongs to a much larger clone and departs from this DNA's translation at residue 6, likely a sequencing read error; the sequence shown is translated from the DNA. V usage is TRDV1 and J usage is TRDJ1; no firm D call. The J gene, absent from TCRdb, was called here by matching the DNA to germline. The V gene's germline CDR1 is TSWWSYY and CDR2 QGS. V shed 2 bases and J shed 6 bases, with 7 bases lying between them. This CDR3 spans 12 amino acids. The CDR3 protein is CALGEVRYKLIF. In nucleotides, the CDR3 is TGTGCTCTTGGGGAAGTGCGGTATAAACTCATCTTT.

In its sample, this clone was seen a few times. The protein TCRdb gives is from a much larger clone and does not agree with this DNA's translation at residue 5, likely a read error; the protein shown here comes from the DNA. The chain uses TRDV3 and TRDJ1; TRDD3 matches at 9 bases. Germline V gene sequence: CDR1 TVYSNPD, CDR2 GDNSRS (reference sequence). After removal of 2 bases from V and 1 base from J, the junction contained 8 bases not matched to a gene. This CDR3 has 15 amino acids. CDR3 region: CAFAILGDLTDKLIF. The CDR3 DNA is TGTGCCTTTGCCATACTGGGGGACCTCACCGATAAACTCATCTTT.

This clone has a handful of counts. A far larger clone is only one base removed, so a read error is likely. J is TRDJ1 and V is TRDV1; D may be TRDD3 (6 bases). Here the J gene came from matching the DNA to germline, since TCRdb omits it. The CDR3 spans 15 residues. CDR1 TSWWSYY and CDR2 QGS come from the germline V gene. For the CDR3, the DNA is TGCGCTCTTGGGGGGGTTTGGGGCCGCTTTGATAAACTCATCTTT. It codes for CALGGVWGRFDKLIF.